This TCR beta chain was captured in a study of T cells in Graves' hyperthyroidism and ophthalmopathy. RNA transcripts provided the source from which TCR beta CDR3 regions were amplified. An initial round of RT-PCR targeting the TCR CDR3 relied on the HTBI primer set. From the multiplex PCR reads, TCRdb called clonotypes with MiXCR, one entry per CDR3 protein. The sample lists some 560,000 distinct CDR3 sequences, around a sixth occurring once. This clonotype has a handful of counts. The source of this sequence is a woman under 40 with Graves' hyperthyroidism. Material: blood.

The CDR3 reads CASSFDLAGVGETQYF. The CDR3 coding sequence is TGTGCCAGCAGCTTCGATCTAGCGGGAGTTGGTGAGACCCAGTACTTC. The gene calls are TRBV5-8 and TRBJ2-5; 10 bases map to TRBD2. This CDR3 is built from 16 residues. From germline, CDR1 is SGHTS and CDR2 YDEGEE. V shed 2 bases and J 5 bases; nucleotides not matched to a gene: 9.